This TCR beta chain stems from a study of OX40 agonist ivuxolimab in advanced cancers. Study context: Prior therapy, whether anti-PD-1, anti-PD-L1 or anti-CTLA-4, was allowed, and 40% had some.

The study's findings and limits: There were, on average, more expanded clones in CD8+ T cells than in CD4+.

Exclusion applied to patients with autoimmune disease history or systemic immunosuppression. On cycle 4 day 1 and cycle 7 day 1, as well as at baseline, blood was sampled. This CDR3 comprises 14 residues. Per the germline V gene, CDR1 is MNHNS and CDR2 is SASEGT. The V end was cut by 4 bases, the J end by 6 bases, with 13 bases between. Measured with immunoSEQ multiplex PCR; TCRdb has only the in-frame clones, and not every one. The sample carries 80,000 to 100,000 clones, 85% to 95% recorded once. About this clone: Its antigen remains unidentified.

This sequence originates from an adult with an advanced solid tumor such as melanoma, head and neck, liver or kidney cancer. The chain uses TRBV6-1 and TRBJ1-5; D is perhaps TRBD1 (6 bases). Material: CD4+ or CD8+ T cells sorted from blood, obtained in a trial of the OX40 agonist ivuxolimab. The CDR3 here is CASSGLTGIQPQHF. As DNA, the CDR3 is TGTGCCAGCAGTGGATTAACAGGGATTCAGCCCCAGCATTTT.